This TCR beta chain was sequenced during a study of T cell responses to AZD1222 COVID-19 vaccine. This clone was seen more than once but under ten times. Its cognate antigen is unknown. This CDR3 region has 15 residues. Trimming removed 7 bases from V and 8 bases from J, with 19 bases in between. Germline V CDR1 and CDR2: SGHRS, YFSETQ. Study findings and constraints: Mostly white British, mostly female donors; authors suggested clonal diversity may be underestimated. Repertoires were obtained only post-peak T cell response. Vaccine-associated CD4 TCRs spanned spike, dominant at 160-218 and 743-854.

Here immunoSEQ multiplex PCR was the method, and the copy in TCRdb shows in-frame clones only, minus some. This sample carries more than 50,000 clones, 87% of them seen once, and the ten largest clones take roughly 4%. The chain joins TRBV5-1 to TRBJ1-6; D is possibly TRBD1 (5 bases). This specimen was peripheral blood, taken on day 0 of AZD1222 vaccination. The clonotype originates from an adult in good health. CDR3 sequence (DNA): TGCGCCAGCGGGGATATGGGACGTTCCGATTCACCCCTCCACTTT. As protein: CASGDMGRSDSPLHF. Full variable domain (outside the CDR3, taken from reference TRBV5-1 and TRBJ1-6): KAGVTQTPRYLIKTRGQQVTLSCSPISGHRSVSWYQQTPGQGLQFLFEYFSETQRNKGNFPGRFSGRQFSNSRSEMNVSTLELGDSALYLCASGDMGRSDSPLHFGNGTRLTVT.